These T cell receptor beta chains were read from a single sample in a study of OX40 agonist ivuxolimab in advanced cancers. Clones were read by immunoSEQ multiplex PCR, and TCRdb kept only the in-frame ones, dropping some. The repertoire consists of tens of thousands of clones, with 84% occurring once and the leading ten covering under 7%. Specimen: CD4+ or CD8+ T cells sorted from blood, collected in a trial of the OX40 agonist ivuxolimab. These TCRs come from an adult with an advanced solid tumor such as melanoma, head and neck, liver or kidney cancer. Each CDR3 is given with its conserved first and last residue. The D gene is left open where the match is weak. The size of a clone is reported for some rows only, either as once, few or many, or as a class for expanded clones.

>TRBJ1-1|-|-|TRBV12-5
CASGLAENTEAFF
TGTGCTAGTGGTTTGGCGGAGAACACTGAAGCTTTCTTT
>TRBJ1-3|once|-|TRBV19
CASSIDPGKRNTIYF
TGTGCCAGTAGTATAGATCCCGGGAAAAGAAACACCATATATTTT
>TRBJ2-1|-|TRBD2|TRBV10-3
CAIAGLAGDSEQFF
TGTGCCATCGCGGGGCTAGCGGGAGACAGTGAGCAGTTCTTC
>TRBJ2-2|-|-|TRBV7-9
CASRTDRNTGELFF
TGTGCCAGCAGAACGGACCGGAACACCGGGGAGCTGTTTTTT
>TRBJ2-5|-|-|TRBV9
CASSVEGRWSKETQYF
TGTGCCAGCAGCGTAGAAGGCAGATGGAGTAAAGAGACCCAGTACTTC
>TRBJ2-1|-|-|TRBV30
CAWRGGGSYNEQFF
TGTGCCTGGAGGGGTGGGGGCTCCTACAATGAGCAGTTCTTC
>TRBJ2-1|-|-|TRBV5-4
CASSLGEVNEQFF
TGTGCCAGCAGCTTGGGGGAAGTCAATGAGCAGTTCTTC
>TRBJ2-7|-|-|TRBV5-1
CASSSDSSEQYF
TGCGCCAGCAGCTCGGACTCGAGCGAGCAGTACTTC
>TRBJ2-3|-|-|TRBV2
CASSESVDTQYF
TGTGCCAGCAGTGAATCTGTAGATACGCAGTATTTT
>TRBJ2-1|-|-|TRBV30
CAWSASGSYNEQFF
TGTGCCTGGAGTGCATCAGGTTCCTACAATGAGCAGTTCTTC
>TRBJ1-2|-|-|TRBV10-3
CAISESGGVTF
TGTGCCATCAGTGAGTCGGGGGGCGTCACCTTC
>TRBJ2-5|-|-|TRBV29-1
CSVARQVDSQYF
TGCAGCGTTGCGAGACAAGTCGATTCCCAGTACTTC
>TRBJ2-2|-|-|TRBV19
CAGQDRTNTGELFF
TGTGCCGGTCAGGACAGAACGAACACCGGGGAGCTGTTTTTT
>TRBJ2-7|-|-|TRBV7-9
CASSLTGLTYEQYF
TGTGCCAGCAGCTTAACAGGGTTGACCTACGAGCAGTACTTC
>TRBJ2-7|-|-|TRBV11-2
CASSWGKVSYEQYF
TGTGCCAGCAGCTGGGGGAAGGTCTCCTACGAGCAGTACTTC
>TRBJ1-5|few|-|TRBV28
CASSVSGGSQHF
TGTGCCAGCAGTGTCTCGGGTGGGTCCCAGCATTTT
>TRBJ1-5|-|-|TRBV2
CASALMGGQPQHF
TGTGCCAGCGCCCTTATGGGCGGGCAGCCCCAGCATTTT
>TRBJ1-1|-|TRBD1|TRBV5-6
CASSPQGALREAFF
TGTGCCAGCAGCCCACAGGGGGCCTTAAGGGAAGCTTTCTTT
>TRBJ2-7|-|TRBD2|TRBV6-5
CASSSPGRSSYEQYF
TGTGCCAGCAGTTCCCCCGGGAGGAGCTCCTACGAGCAGTACTTC
>TRBJ2-3|-|-|TRBV28
CASSRGSDTQYF
TGTGCCAGCAGCCGGGGCTCAGATACGCAGTATTTT
>TRBJ2-1|-|TRBD1|TRBV11-2
CASSLRAVPTGGDEQFF
TGTGCCAGCAGCTTAAGGGCGGTCCCGACAGGGGGCGATGAGCAGTTCTTC
>TRBJ2-5|-|-|TRBV14
CASSQYYGETQYF
TGTGCCAGCAGCCAATACTATGGCGAGACCCAGTACTTC
>TRBJ2-2|once|TRBD2|TRBV27
CASREGPGELFF
TGTGCCAGCCGGGAGGGCCCCGGGGAGCTGTTTTTT
>TRBJ1-5|-|-|TRBV5-1
CASSLEGGDQPQHF
TGCGCCAGCAGCTTGGAAGGCGGCGATCAGCCCCAGCATTTT
>TRBJ2-3|-|-|TRBV7-9
CASSLVGQYTQYF
TGTGCCAGCAGCTTAGTCGGACAGTATACGCAGTATTTT
>TRBJ2-1|once|-|TRBV28
CASSFLAAAPHNEQFF
TGTGCCAGCAGTTTCTTAGCGGCCGCCCCCCACAATGAGCAGTTCTTC
>TRBJ2-5|-|-|TRBV18
CASSPGGQETQYF
TGTGCCAGCTCCCCAGGCGGGCAAGAGACCCAGTACTTC
>TRBJ2-3|-|-|TRBV7-2
CASSLRPEPLSTDTQYF
TGTGCCAGCAGCTTACGGCCCGAACCATTAAGCACAGATACGCAGTATTTT
>TRBJ1-4|-|TRBD1|TRBV19
CASSPRTGGSEKLFF
TGTGCCAGTAGTCCACGGACAGGGGGAAGTGAAAAACTGTTTTTT
>TRBJ1-6|few|TRBD1|TRBV13
CASSPGQASGSPLHF
TGTGCCAGCAGCCCGGGACAGGCGAGTGGTTCACCCCTCCACTTT
>TRBJ2-7|-|TRBD2|TRBV5-8
CASSFVPGLALREQYF
TGTGCCAGCAGCTTCGTACCGGGACTAGCGCTAAGGGAGCAGTACTTC
>TRBJ2-3|-|-|TRBV7-9
CASSLASANTQYF
TGTGCCAGCAGCTTAGCGTCGGCTAATACGCAGTATTTT
>TRBJ2-3|-|TRBD2|TRBV10-3
CAINSGASTDTQYF
TGTGCCATCAACAGCGGGGCAAGCACAGATACGCAGTATTTT